Following are 27 T cell receptor beta chains from one sample sequenced in a study of Graves' ophthalmopathy and Graves' hyperthyroidism. RNA transcripts yielded amplified TCR beta CDR3 regions. The workflow started with a first-round RT-PCR run with HTBI primers and then moved on to a second-round multiplex PCR. Via MiXCR, TCRdb re-called the multiplex PCR reads, giving one row per CDR3 protein. Found here are over a million distinct CDR3 sequences, about two fifths of them singletons; the top ten hold around 10%. The specimen was peripheral blood or thyroid tissue (not recorded which). The receptor source for this set is an adult man with Graves' hyperthyroidism.

About this clonotype itself: Given the absence of the conserved phenylalanine or tryptophan at the CDR3 end, a read error is likely. The DNA is omitted, as the CDR3 cannot be located on it reliably, and the CDR3 follows TCRdb's listing. This rearrangement joins TRBV20-1 to TRBJ1-1. Germline V gene lookup returns CDR1 DFQATT and CDR2 SNEGSKA (reference sequence). The CDR3 length is 9 residues, termini included. CDR3 loop: CSARRWGLA.

The table lists this clonotype with a few counts. The chain is built from TRBV5-5 and TRBJ2-7; no clear D. The germline V and J ends were trimmed by 0 bases and 0 bases, with 13 bases remaining between them. This CDR3 has 16 residues. CDR1 SGHKS and CDR2 YYEKEE come from the germline V gene (reference sequence). Here the CDR3 DNA reads TGTGCCAGCAGCTTGGGGCTGTTTAGGAGCTCCTACGAGCAGTACTTC. It codes for CASSLGLFRSSYEQYF.

The chain carries TRBV15 and TRBJ2-6; D is undetermined. The CDR3 has 15 residues. The V gene's germline CDR1 is LNHNV and CDR2 YYDKDF (reference sequence). The V end was cut by 1 base, the J end by 2 bases, with 6 bases between. The CDR3 protein is CATSRGMAGANVLTF. CDR3 sequence (DNA): TGTGCCACCAGCAGAGGCATGGCTGGGGCCAACGTCCTGACTTTC.

The sample holds a few counts of this clonotype. CDR3 nucleotide sequence: TGTGCCAGTAGTACCAAGCGGGGTACCGAGCAGTACTTC. Amino acid sequence: CASSTKRGTEQYF. The chain is built from TRBV19 and TRBJ2-7; 7 bases fit TRBD2. The V segment lost 4 bases and the J segment 6 bases; nucleotides outside the gene matches: 6. This CDR3 region has 13 residues. Per germline, CDR1 LNHDA and CDR2 SQIVND (reference sequence).

This clonotype has ten or more counts. The J gene is TRBJ2-5, the V gene TRBV6-1, with D perhaps matching TRBD1 (6 bases). The germline V gene encodes CDR1 MNHNS and CDR2 SASEGT. Trimming took off 6 bases at V and 2 bases at J, with 16 bases between the two ends. The CDR3 runs to 15 residues. The CDR3 sequence: CASSKHRDKQETQYF. The CDR3 DNA reads TGTGCCAGCAGCAAACACAGGGATAAGCAAGAGACCCAGTACTTC.

This clonotype was counted many times. Just one base apart from a much larger clone, this may be a read error. The chain recombines TRBV28 with TRBJ1-1; no firm D call. Deletions cut 8 bases from V and 0 bases from J, with 4 bases between. Germline V gene lookup returns CDR1 MDHEN and CDR2 SYDVKM. The CDR3 is made up of 11 amino acids. CDR3 bases: TGTGCCAGCCTGATGAACACTGAAGCTTTCTTT. This encodes CASLMNTEAFF.

CDR3 in amino acids: CAWIIAGGPYEQYF. CDR3 coding DNA: TGTGCCTGGATTATAGCGGGTGGACCTTACGAGCAGTACTTC. The chain joins TRBV7-2 to TRBJ2-7; TRBD2 aligns across 7 bases. The CDR3 extends over 14 amino acids. Germline V gene lookup returns CDR1 SGHTA and CDR2 FQGNSA. J was trimmed by 4 bases and V by 11 bases; bases with no gene match: 14.

The chain joins TRBV15 to TRBJ1-6; possibly TRBD1 for D (5 bases). The ends were cut back, 0 bases at V and 15 bases at J, with 15 bases in the middle. From germline, CDR1 is LNHNV and CDR2 YYDKDF (reference sequence). The CDR3 sequence is 14 residues long. The DNA of the CDR3 is TGTGCCACCAGCAGAGATTTGGGGCAGGCGGTCCTCCACTTT. This codes for CATSRDLGQAVLHF.

This clonotype was found many times. The chain combines TRBV29-1 with TRBJ1-1, with 10 bases matching TRBD1. Germline CDR1 reads SQVTM; CDR2 reads ANQGSEA. J gave up 0 bases and V 3 bases, and 4 bases lay outside the gene matches. The length of the CDR3 is 15 residues. The CDR3 bases are TGCAGCGTTGATCCGGGACAGGGGATGAACACTGAAGCTTTCTTT. Its protein is CSVDPGQGMNTEAFF.

The J gene is TRBJ2-5, the V gene TRBV25-1; TRBD2 aligns across 10 bases. V trimming: 1 base; J trimming: 5 bases; junction bases outside the gene matches: 7. The CDR3 totals 16 residues. Germline assignment: CDR1 MGHDK and CDR2 SYGVNS. The CDR3 region has the DNA TGTGCCAGCAGTGAATGGCTAGCGGGAGAGAGGGAGACCCAGTACTTC. Translating it yields CASSEWLAGERETQYF. The full variable domain, with the rest looked up from reference TRBV25-1 and TRBJ2-5, is EADIYQTPRYLVIGTGKKITLECSQTMGHDKMYWYQQDPGMELHLIHYSYGVNSTEKGDLSSESTVSRIRTEHFPLTLESARPSHTSQYLCASSEWLAGERETQYFGPGTRLLVL.

This clonotype came up many times. The CDR3 DNA sequence: TGTGCCAGCAGTCCCATCGGGGAAAAACTGTTTTTT. Its translation is CASSPIGEKLFF. V usage is TRBV12-3 or TRBV12-4 and J usage is TRBJ1-4; D not certain. CDR3 length equals 12 residues. The V gene lost 5 bases and the J gene lost 8 bases, with 9 bases spanning the gap.

The chain links TRBV24-1 to TRBJ2-2; D is unclear. This CDR3 has 13 residues. Germline CDR1 is KGHDR and CDR2 is SFDVKD. The V end lost 7 bases, the J end lost 1 base, and 6 bases lay between the germline ends. CDR3: CATRPGNTGELFF. The CDR3 coding sequence is TGTGCCACCAGGCCTGGGAACACCGGGGAGCTGTTTTTT.

This clonotype was recorded a few times. The gene calls are TRBV14 and TRBJ2-5; 10 bases are shared with TRBD2. The CDR3 totals 16 residues. V lost 1 base to trimming and J lost 0 bases; unmatched junction nucleotides: 2. CDR1 SGHDN and CDR2 FVKESK come from the germline V gene. In DNA, the CDR3 is TGTGCCAGCAGCCAAGGACTAGCGGGTAACCAAGAGACCCAGTACTTC. Residues: CASSQGLAGNQETQYF.

This clonotype was counted only a few times. The V call is TRBV5-1, the J call TRBJ1-2; 8 bases line up with TRBD1. This CDR3 region has 15 residues. Germline loops: CDR1 SGHRS, CDR2 YFSETQ. The V and J ends lost 4 bases and 5 bases, in that order; junction bases with no gene match: 10. The CDR3 coding sequence is TGCGCCAGCAGCACAACAGGGGGAGTCCATTATGGCTACACCTTC. It is translated as CASSTTGGVHYGYTF. The whole variable domain, remainder taken from reference TRBV5-1 and TRBJ1-2, is KAGVTQTPRYLIKTRGQQVTLSCSPISGHRSVSWYQQTPGQGLQFLFEYFSETQRNKGNFPGRFSGRQFSNSRSEMNVSTLELGDSALYLCASSTTGGVHYGYTFGSGTRLTVV.

The chain combines TRBV4-1 with TRBJ1-4; tentative D call: TRBD1 (5 bases). The V gene lost 4 bases and the J gene lost 8 bases, with 26 bases spanning the gap. Germline CDR1 is MGHRA and CDR2 is YSYEKL. The CDR3 sequence is 18 residues long. Written as DNA, the CDR3 is TGCGCCAGCAGCCTCCTCCAGAGTGTTGGGGCAAACCCCGAAAAACTGTTTTTT. It translates to CASSLLQSVGANPEKLFF.

This clonotype appeared a few times. The chain carries TRBV10-3 and TRBJ2-2, with D possibly TRBD2 on 6 matching bases. CDR3 length: 14 amino acids. Trimming left V 11 bases short and J 1 base short, with 14 bases between. Germline CDR1 reads ENHRY; CDR2 reads SYGVKD. In DNA form, the CDR3 reads TGTGCCGTGTCCGGGACTGGGAACACCGGGGAGCTGTTTTTT. Translation gives CAVSGTGNTGELFF.

With respect to this clonotype: At one end, the junction sequence differs from germline, possibly due to a read error. The V and J genes are TRBV10-3 and TRBJ1-2; TRBD1 agrees at 7 bases. CDR1 and CDR2 (germline): ENHRY, SYGVKD. CDR3 length equals 14 residues. In DNA, the CDR3 is TGTGCCAGCAGTTCGGAGGGGGCTTGGTCTGGCTACACCTTC. Its translation is CASSSEGAWSGYTF.

V usage is TRBV7-2 and J usage is TRBJ2-6; 9 bases agree with TRBD1. The J segment lost 2 bases and the V segment lost 0 bases, leaving 8 bases of the junction unmatched. The CDR3 spans 19 residues. CDR1 SGHTA and CDR2 FQGNSA come from the germline V gene. The CDR3 protein is CASSLARGTGYTGANVLTF. CDR3 nucleotide sequence: TGTGCCAGCAGCTTAGCCCGCGGGACAGGGTACACTGGGGCCAACGTCCTGACTTTC.

This clonotype turned up a few times. This chain links TRBV25-1 with TRBJ2-5; 8 bases map to TRBD2. The CDR3 consists of 18 residues. CDR1 MGHDK and CDR2 SYGVNS come from the germline V gene. V was pared by 3 bases and J by 3 bases, with 15 bases of the junction left unmatched. CDR3 amino acids: CASSDWTGGGRGEETQYF. For the CDR3, the DNA is TGTGCCAGCAGTGATTGGACCGGGGGGGGTCGAGGGGAAGAGACCCAGTACTTC.

The chain combines TRBV7-9 with TRBJ2-7; 7 bases line up with TRBD2. There are 13 residues in the CDR3. CDR1 is SEHNR and CDR2 is FQNEAQ in the germline V gene (reference sequence). Germline trimming cut 7 bases from V and 2 bases from J; bases unmatched to any gene: 5. The DNA for the CDR3 is TGTGCCAGCATGGCCCTAGCGGCCTACGAGCAGTACTTC. Protein sequence: CASMALAAYEQYF.

As regards this clonotype: At one end the junction does not follow the germline gene, possibly because of a read error. This sequence joins TRBV7-9 and TRBJ2-6, with 9 bases that match TRBD2. This CDR3 contains 15 residues. CDR1 is SEHNR, CDR2 FQNEAQ, per germline (reference sequence). CDR3: CASSLAGSGANVPTF. CDR3 coding DNA: TGTGCCAGCAGCCTAGCGGGATCTGGGGCCAACGTCCCGACTTTC.

Note on this clonotype: The junction departs from the called germline gene at one end, perhaps through a read error. The chain links TRBV7-2 to TRBJ1-4, with D tentatively TRBD1 (6 bases). Germline V gene data show CDR1 as SGHTA and CDR2 as FQGNSA. The CDR3 contains 17 residues. CDR3 amino acids: CVSSFVSRTADNEKLFF. DNA for the CDR3: TGTGTCAGCAGCTTCGTTTCCCGGACAGCAGATAATGAAAAACTGTTTTTT.

In its sample, this clonotype was seen a few times. V is TRBV7-6 and J is TRBJ2-7; perhaps TRBD2 as D (6 bases). The germline gives CDR1 SGHVS, CDR2 FNYEAQ. The CDR3 sequence is 14 residues long. V gave up 1 base and J gave up 6 bases, with 13 bases separating them. DNA for the CDR3: TGTGCCAGCAGCTTAGGAGCCGGGAGAGTCGAGCAGTACTTC. It codes for CASSLGAGRVEQYF.

The gene calls are TRBV6-6 and TRBJ2-7; the D gene is possibly TRBD2 (5 bases). Trimming pared 2 bases from V and 4 bases from J, leaving 12 bases between. This CDR3 spans 14 amino acids. Germline assignment: CDR1 MNHNY and CDR2 SVGAGI (reference sequence). The CDR3 nucleotides are TGTGCCAGCAGTTACGAGGGCCCCGGGTACGAGCAGTACTTC. It encodes CASSYEGPGYEQYF.

About this clonotype itself: A much larger clone is a single base away; this may be a read error. This chain joins TRBV19 and TRBJ1-5; 7 bases are a match to TRBD1. This CDR3 has 15 residues. V shed 7 bases, J shed 2 bases, and the junction held 8 bases outside the gene matches. From germline, CDR1 is LNHDA and CDR2 SQIVND (reference sequence). In DNA form, the CDR3 reads TGTGCCAGTATCCGGGACAGCGCGGGCAATCAGCCCCAGCATTTT. As protein: CASIRDSAGNQPQHF.

This clonotype was detected ten times or more. The CDR3 nucleotides read TGCAGTGCACGGCCTGGAGGGGCCCTTCGTTACGAGCAGTACTTC. Residues: CSARPGGALRYEQYF. V is TRBV20-1 and J is TRBJ2-7; a possible D gene is TRBD2 (6 bases). CDR3 size: 15 residues. Germline assignment: CDR1 DFQATT and CDR2 SNEGSKA (reference sequence). V lost 6 bases and J 4 bases, leaving 22 bases between the germline ends.

This clonotype was picked up many times. The chain combines TRBV24-1 with TRBJ2-7; no reliable D call. The germline V gene encodes CDR1 KGHDR and CDR2 SFDVKD. The CDR3 is 14 amino acids. V shed 2 bases and J shed 3 bases, with 10 bases lying between them. The CDR3 reads CATSDWVFLYEQYF. The CDR3, as DNA: TGTGCCACCAGTGATTGGGTTTTCCTCTACGAGCAGTACTTC.